Presented here are 18 T cell receptor beta chains from one specimen sequenced in a study of T cells after yellow fever vaccination. Each CDR3 protein gets one entry after TCRdb re-called the 5' RACE reads with MiXCR. The sample lists more than 350,000 distinct CDR3 sequences, around a tenth seen once, with roughly 18% in the top ten. The specimen comprised PBMCs, sampled on the day of the first yellow fever vaccination. All receptors come from a man between 18 and 29 years old who received the YFV17D yellow fever vaccine.

J is TRBJ2-3 and V is TRBV11-2; tentatively, D is TRBD2 (7 bases). Looked up from germline, CDR1 is SGHAT and CDR2 is FQNNGV. V was clipped by 5 bases and J by 6 bases, with 18 bases between them. The CDR3 has 15 amino acids. The CDR3 is CASSQGSGVRDTQYF. CDR3 sequence (DNA): TGTGCCAGCAGCCAGGGGAGCGGGGTGAGGGATACGCAGTATTTT.

In its sample, this clonotype was seen many times. The V and J genes are TRBV12-3 or TRBV12-4 and TRBJ2-7; the match to TRBD1 covers 9 bases. The CDR3 is 14 residues long. V lost 7 bases, J lost 7 bases, and 11 bases stayed unmatched. CDR3 DNA sequence: TGTGCCAGCACCTGGGGGGACAGGGTTGGGGAGCAGTACTTC. Its translation is CASTWGDRVGEQYF.

The chain joins TRBV18 to TRBJ1-2; the D is unclear. Deletions cut 0 bases from V and 5 bases from J, with 13 bases between. Germline lookup yields CDR1 KGHSH and CDR2 LQKENI. This CDR3 spans 15 amino acids. CDR3 DNA sequence: TGTGCCAGCTCACCACCGAGCCAAGGACCTTATGGCTACACCTTC. Protein: CASSPPSQGPYGYTF.

This clonotype was counted many times. The chain couples TRBV6-2 or TRBV6-3 to TRBJ2-7; 8 bases line up with TRBD1. The CDR3 extends over 15 amino acids. CDR1 is MNHEY and CDR2 is SVGEGT in the germline V gene. V gave up 0 bases and J gave up 3 bases; unmatched junction bases: 4. CDR3: CASSYSAGGGYEQYF. The CDR3 DNA follows: TGTGCCAGCAGTTACTCCGCAGGGGGCGGCTACGAGCAGTACTTC.

This clonotype came up a few times. The chain carries TRBV7-9 and TRBJ1-5, with D unresolved. With 1 base removed from V and 6 bases from J, the gap between germline ends came to 10 bases. Germline V gene sequence: CDR1 SEHNR, CDR2 FQNEAQ (reference sequence). CDR3 length equals 14 residues. The CDR3 sequence is CASSLGGFGQPQHF. Here the CDR3 DNA reads TGTGCCAGCAGCTTAGGTGGTTTTGGTCAGCCCCAGCATTTT.

This clonotype came up a few times. The chain links TRBV12-3 or TRBV12-4 to TRBJ1-2; maybe TRBD1 (6 bases). The V gene lost 5 bases and the J gene lost 0 bases, with 16 bases spanning the gap. The CDR3 totals 16 residues. DNA of the CDR3: TGTGCCAGCAGTCTCCCAGGGGTGGGTGCTAACTATGGCTACACCTTC. Translating gives CASSLPGVGANYGYTF.

This clonotype showed up just a few times. This chain connects TRBV12-1 to TRBJ2-3. TRBV12-1 is classified as a pseudogene. The CDR3 covers 17 residues. The CDR3 is CASSSTYPNFRTDTQYF. CDR3 DNA sequence: TGTGCCAGCAGCTCCACTTACCCCAATTTCCGCACAGATACGCAGTATTTT.

This clonotype was detected a few times. The chain couples TRBV7-9 to TRBJ1-5, with 8 bases identical to TRBD1. The V gene end was trimmed by 5 bases and the J gene end by 2 bases; junction bases not matched to a gene: 8. The CDR3 loop spans 16 amino acids. Germline V gene sequence: CDR1 SEHNR, CDR2 FQNEAQ (reference sequence). CDR3 nucleotides: TGTGCCAGCAGCCTCGTAACGGACAGGGGCAATCAGCCCCAGCATTTT. Translated, it gives CASSLVTDRGNQPQHF.

This rearrangement joins TRBV5-1 to TRBJ2-2; unclear D gene. CDR1 and CDR2 from the germline V gene are SGHRS and YFSETQ. Trimming took 1 base from V and 5 from J, leaving 12 bases between them. The CDR3 loop spans 15 amino acids. The CDR3 here is CASSLRWSETGELFF. In DNA form, the CDR3 reads TGCGCCAGCAGCTTGAGGTGGTCCGAAACCGGGGAGCTGTTTTTT.

The rearrangement links TRBV7-2 to TRBJ2-5; D tentatively reads TRBD1 or TRBD2 (5 bases each). The CDR3 loop spans 16 amino acids. The V end was cut by 5 bases, the J end by 5 bases, with 21 bases between. Germline lookup yields CDR1 SGHTA and CDR2 FQGNSA. The CDR3 protein is CASSRVGTAAGETQYF. The CDR3 bases are TGTGCCAGCAGCAGAGTCGGGACGGCCGCAGGCGAGACCCAGTACTTC.

Notes on this clonotype: The final CDR3 position lacks the conserved phenylalanine or tryptophan, pointing to a likely read error. The V gene is TRBV7-2, the J gene TRBJ2-7; 8 nucleotides agree with TRBD2. CDR1 and CDR2 (germline): SGHTA, FQGNSA. This CDR3 spans 13 amino acids. Trimming at V came to 6 bases and at J to 5 bases, leaving 6 bases not matched to a gene. CDR3 residues: CASSPRGGHEQYY. As DNA, the CDR3 is TGTGCCAGCAGTCCACGGGGGGGCCACGAGCAGTACTAC.

The chain joins TRBV19 to TRBJ1-1; D remains unclear. The CDR3 has 11 residues. CDR1 LNHDA and CDR2 SQIVND come from the germline V gene (reference sequence). The V and J ends lost 4 bases and 7 bases respectively, with 7 bases between them. The CDR3 protein is CASSKRYEAFF. CDR3 coding DNA: TGTGCCAGTAGTAAACGATATGAAGCTTTCTTT.

This clonotype was picked up a small number of times. This chain connects TRBV5-1 to TRBJ1-1; D perhaps matches TRBD1 (5 bases). V dropped 4 bases and J dropped 0 bases, with 13 bases sitting between them. Germline CDR1 SGHRS, CDR2 YFSETQ. The CDR3 is made up of 15 amino acids. The CDR3 nucleotides read TGCGCCAGCAGCGGTGGGGCGAAGATGAACACTGAAGCTTTCTTT. Its protein is CASSGGAKMNTEAFF.

The rearrangement uses TRBV12-3 or TRBV12-4 and TRBJ1-1; maybe TRBD1 (6 bases). CDR3 length: 16 residues. The V gene lost 3 bases and the J gene lost 2 bases, with 16 bases spanning the gap. Here the CDR3 DNA reads TGTGCCAGCAGTTTGAGAGGGGGTTACGGAAACACTGAAGCTTTCTTT. Encoded protein: CASSLRGGYGNTEAFF.

This clonotype appeared a single time. The chain has TRBV30 and TRBJ1-4; 10 positions agree with TRBD1. J gave up 7 bases and V 2 bases, and 1 base lay outside the gene matches. Germline V gene data show CDR1 as GTSNPN and CDR2 as SVGIG (reference sequence). The CDR3 is 13 residues long. For the CDR3, the DNA is TGTGCCTGGAGTTGGACAGGGGGTGAAAAACTGTTTTTT. This translates into CAWSWTGGEKLFF.

The gene calls are TRBV4-3 and TRBJ2-1, with D maybe TRBD1 (5 bases). The CDR3 is 15 amino acids. Deletions cut 0 bases from V and 6 bases from J, with 12 bases between. Germline-derived CDR1 and CDR2 are LGHNA and YSLEER. Here the CDR3 DNA reads TGCGCCAGCAGCCAAGACGGAAACAGGCTCAATGAGCAGTTCTTC. Encoded protein: CASSQDGNRLNEQFF.

A few counts support this clonotype. The chain combines TRBV4-2 with TRBJ2-2; D is undetermined. CDR1 and CDR2 from the germline V gene are LGHNA and YNFKEQ. Trimming left V 3 bases short and J 6 bases short, with 17 bases between. The CDR3 runs 16 residues. The CDR3 DNA follows: TGTGCCAGCAGCCAGTGGAAGGAGTGGTCGGCCGGGGAGCTGTTTTTT. This encodes CASSQWKEWSAGELFF.

The table lists this clonotype with a few counts. The V call is TRBV9, the J call TRBJ1-2, with 7 nucleotides matching TRBD1. J was trimmed by 4 bases and V by 3 bases; bases with no gene match: 9. This CDR3 comprises 15 residues. Germline V gives CDR1 SGDLS, CDR2 YYNGEE. The CDR3 loop is CASSAGTDPSYGYTF. In DNA form, the CDR3 reads TGTGCCAGCAGCGCCGGGACAGACCCTTCCTATGGCTACACCTTC.